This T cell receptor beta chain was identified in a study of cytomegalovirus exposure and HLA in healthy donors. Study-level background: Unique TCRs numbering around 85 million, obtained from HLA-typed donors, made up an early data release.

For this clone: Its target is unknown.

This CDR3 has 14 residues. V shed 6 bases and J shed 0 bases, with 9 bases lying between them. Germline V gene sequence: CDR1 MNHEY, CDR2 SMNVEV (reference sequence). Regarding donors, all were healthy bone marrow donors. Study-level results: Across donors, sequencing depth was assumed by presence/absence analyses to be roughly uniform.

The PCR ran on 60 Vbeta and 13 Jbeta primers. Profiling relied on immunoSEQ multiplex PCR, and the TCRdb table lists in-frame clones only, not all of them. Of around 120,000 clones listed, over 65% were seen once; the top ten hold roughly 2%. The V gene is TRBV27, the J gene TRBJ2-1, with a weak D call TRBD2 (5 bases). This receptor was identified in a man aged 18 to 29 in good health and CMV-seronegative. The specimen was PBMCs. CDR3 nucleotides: TGTGCCAGCAGCCGACTACCCTCCTACAATGAGCAGTTCTTC. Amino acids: CASSRLPSYNEQFF.